Listed below are T cell receptor beta chains from one sample, sequenced in a study of CD8 T cells in ankylosing spondylitis. TCRdb passed the 5' RACE reads through MiXCR, listing each CDR3 protein once. The sample consists of 220,000 or so distinct CDR3 sequences, under 12% of them appearing once. Sequenced sample: blood, either unsorted or a sorted T cell fraction (not recorded which). Receptor source: a male donor with ankylosing spondylitis or in good health (not recorded which). CDR3s include the opening cysteine and the closing phenylalanine or tryptophan. The D gene is left open where the match is weak. Size tells how often a clone was seen (once, few, many) or the class of an expanded clone, and some rows leave it out.

cdr3_aa cdr3_nt clone_size d_call j_call v_call
CASSSTTGTLTQHF TGTGCCAGCAGTTCGACGACGGGGACTCTGACCCAGCATTTT many - TRBJ1-5 TRBV6-5
CASSLRADDNEQFF TGCGCCAGCAGCTTAAGGGCCGACGACAATGAGCAGTTCTTC many - TRBJ2-1 TRBV5-1
CASGRTVLNEKLFF TGTGCCAGCGGTCGGACAGTTTTAAATGAAAAACTGTTTTTT many - TRBJ1-4 TRBV27
CATAGTHTEAFF TGTGCCACCGCCGGGACACACACTGAAGCTTTCTTT - - TRBJ1-1 TRBV6-5
CASSPALAGNTEAFF TGTGCCAGCAGCCCCGCATTGGCAGGGAACACTGAAGCTTTCTTT many - TRBJ1-1 TRBV7-9
CAISFRHDTGELFF TGTGCCATCAGCTTTCGTCATGACACCGGGGAGCTGTTTTTT many - TRBJ2-2 TRBV10-3
CASRGDISTDTQYF TGTGCCAGCCGGGGGGACATCAGCACAGATACGCAGTATTTT - - TRBJ2-3 TRBV6-1
CSASIQRGNQPQHF TGCAGTGCTTCTATCCAGAGGGGAAATCAGCCCCAGCATTTT many - TRBJ1-5 TRBV20-1
CASSRLQYGYTF TGTGCCAGCAGCCGACTGCAGTATGGCTACACCTTC many - TRBJ1-2 TRBV5-6
CASSFQRNTEAFF TGCGCCAGCAGCTTTCAGAGGAACACTGAAGCTTTCTTT few - TRBJ1-1 TRBV5-1
CASSLVGGGGDTQYF TGTGCCAGCAGCTTAGTCGGCGGGGGGGGAGATACGCAGTATTTT many TRBD2 TRBJ2-3 TRBV7-2
CSASRTGAINGTQYF TGCAGTGCTAGTAGGACAGGGGCGATCAATGGTACGCAGTATTTT many TRBD1 TRBJ2-3 TRBV20-1
CASSLGGSGGYEQYF TGTGCCAGCAGCTTAGGGGGCAGCGGGGGCTACGAGCAGTACTTC many TRBD2 TRBJ2-7 TRBV7-9
CSAVYGGNTEAFF TGCAGTGCCGTCTATGGCGGCAACACTGAAGCTTTCTTT many - TRBJ1-1 TRBV20-1
CASSLVAGTNTGELFF TGTGCCAGCAGCTTAGTGGCGGGAACGAACACCGGGGAGCTGTTTTTT many - TRBJ2-2 TRBV7-9
CASSPREVAGNLPSSYNEQFF TGTGCCAGCAGCCCCCGTGAGGTAGCGGGGAACCTTCCTAGCTCCTACAATGAGCAGTTCTTC many TRBD2 TRBJ2-1 TRBV11-2
CASSLQGGATTTNEQFF TGTGCCAGCAGTCTGCAAGGTGGAGCCACAACCACCAATGAGCAGTTCTTC many - TRBJ2-1 TRBV27
CASSLGPGRVTNEKLFF TGCGCCAGCAGCTTGGGGCCAGGGAGAGTGACTAATGAAAAACTGTTTTTT many - TRBJ1-4 TRBV5-1
CASSFSGGAGEQFF TGTGCCAGCAGCTTTAGCGGGGGGGCAGGTGAGCAGTTCTTC many TRBD2 TRBJ2-1 TRBV7-2
CASSLRILSTDTQYF TGTGCCAGCAGTTTAAGGATTCTAAGCACAGATACGCAGTATTTT many - TRBJ2-3 TRBV12-3/TRBV12-4
CASSWDSETQYF TGCGCCAGCAGCTGGGACTCAGAGACCCAGTACTTC many - TRBJ2-5 TRBV5-1
CASSLQASGDSTDTQYF TGTGCCAGCAGCTTACAGGCTAGCGGGGATAGCACAGATACGCAGTATTTT - TRBD2 TRBJ2-3 TRBV7-3
CASSLGVGSEKLFF TGTGCCAGCAGCCTGGGAGTGGGTAGTGAAAAACTGTTTTTT many - TRBJ1-4 TRBV12-3/TRBV12-4
CASSPGPANEKLFF TGCGCCAGCAGCCCCGGGCCGGCTAATGAAAAACTGTTTTTT many - TRBJ1-4 TRBV5-1